The rows below give T cell receptor beta chains drawn from one sample of a study of shared clonotypes between healthy human individuals. TCRdb's table, derived via immunoSEQ multiplex PCR, lists solely in-frame clones and lacks some. Among about 600,000 clones, roughly four fifths were seen once, and the ten largest hold 9.5% to 15%. The material sequenced was PBMCs. These receptors all stem from a woman aged 35 to 49 in good health. Some clones in this sample may be carry-over from other donors' samples. Each CDR3 is given with its conserved first and last residue. The D gene is left open where the match is weak. Only part of the rows carry a size: once, few, many, or a class if the clone is expanded.

j_call: TRBJ1-2; v_call: TRBV28; clone_size: .; d_call: TRBD1; cdr3_nt: TGTGCCAGCAGTTTGGGGGGACAGATCCATTATGGCTACACCTTC; cdr3_aa: CASSLGGQIHYGYTF
j_call: TRBJ2-7; v_call: TRBV5-6; clone_size: .; d_call: TRBD1; cdr3_nt: TGTGCCAGCAGCTTGGCCATAGGACAGGGGCGCGAGCAGTACTTC; cdr3_aa: CASSLAIGQGREQYF
j_call: TRBJ2-3; v_call: TRBV6-4; clone_size: .; d_call: .; cdr3_nt: TGTGCCAGCAGTGAGAGTGGCGGGGGCACAGATACGCAGTATTTT; cdr3_aa: CASSESGGGTDTQYF
j_call: TRBJ2-1; v_call: TRBV7-8; clone_size: .; d_call: TRBD2; cdr3_nt: TGTGCCAGCAGCTTAGGAAGACTAGCGGACTCATACAATGAGCAGTTCTTC; cdr3_aa: CASSLGRLADSYNEQFF
j_call: TRBJ2-7; v_call: TRBV18; clone_size: .; d_call: .; cdr3_nt: TGTGCCAGCTCATCCTGGGACGGAGGCTACGTCGAGCAGTACTTC; cdr3_aa: CASSSWDGGYVEQYF
j_call: TRBJ2-5; v_call: TRBV29-1; clone_size: once; d_call: .; cdr3_nt: TGCAGCGTTGAAGATCGTCACGGGAAACAAGAGACCCAGTACTTC; cdr3_aa: CSVEDRHGKQETQYF
j_call: TRBJ2-3; v_call: TRBV7-9; clone_size: .; d_call: .; cdr3_nt: TGTGCCAGCAGCTTAGGAGCGGGTCCCACAGATACGCAGTATTTT; cdr3_aa: CASSLGAGPTDTQYF
j_call: TRBJ2-3; v_call: TRBV19; clone_size: .; d_call: .; cdr3_nt: TGTGCCAGTAGTATCCCCGGGAGAGGTCCAGATACGCAGTATTTT; cdr3_aa: CASSIPGRGPDTQYF
j_call: TRBJ2-2; v_call: TRBV19; clone_size: .; d_call: .; cdr3_nt: TGTGCCAGTAGTATAGGGGCCCTCCCCGGGGAGCTGTTTTTT; cdr3_aa: CASSIGALPGELFF
j_call: TRBJ1-3; v_call: TRBV30; clone_size: .; d_call: .; cdr3_nt: TGTGCCTGGAGTGTCGGGAGCGGTCCTGGAAACACCATATATTTT; cdr3_aa: CAWSVGSGPGNTIYF
j_call: TRBJ1-4; v_call: TRBV11-2; clone_size: .; d_call: TRBD1; cdr3_nt: TGTGCCAGCAGCTATCGACCGGGACAGGGTCGAGAAAAACTGTTTTTT; cdr3_aa: CASSYRPGQGREKLFF
j_call: TRBJ2-5; v_call: TRBV15; clone_size: .; d_call: TRBD2; cdr3_nt: TGTGCCACCAGCACCCCCGCGGGGGGAGAGACCCAGTACTTC; cdr3_aa: CATSTPAGGETQYF
j_call: TRBJ2-5; v_call: TRBV5-4; clone_size: .; d_call: .; cdr3_nt: TGTGCCAGCAGCTCTACGTTTAGGACTACACAAGAGACCCAGTACTTC; cdr3_aa: CASSSTFRTTQETQYF
j_call: TRBJ2-7; v_call: TRBV28; clone_size: few; d_call: TRBD1; cdr3_nt: TGTGCCAGCAGGGGGACAGGGTCCTACGAGCAGTACTTC; cdr3_aa: CASRGTGSYEQYF
j_call: TRBJ2-1; v_call: TRBV11-2; clone_size: once; d_call: TRBD2; cdr3_nt: TGTGCCAGCAGTCCCAGCGGGAGTAACAATGAGCAGTTCTTC; cdr3_aa: CASSPSGSNNEQFF
j_call: TRBJ1-2; v_call: TRBV28; clone_size: .; d_call: .; cdr3_nt: TGTGCCGGCAGTTCAAGAGCTAACTATGGCTACACCTTC; cdr3_aa: CAGSSRANYGYTF